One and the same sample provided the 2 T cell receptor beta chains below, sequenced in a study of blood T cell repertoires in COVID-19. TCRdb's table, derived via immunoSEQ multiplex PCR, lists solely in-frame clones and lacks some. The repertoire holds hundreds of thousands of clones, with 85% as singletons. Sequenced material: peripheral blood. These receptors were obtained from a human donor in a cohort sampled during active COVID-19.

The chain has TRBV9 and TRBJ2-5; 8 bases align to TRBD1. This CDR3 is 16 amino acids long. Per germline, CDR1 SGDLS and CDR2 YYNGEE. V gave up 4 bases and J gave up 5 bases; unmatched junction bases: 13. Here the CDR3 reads CASSPKGQGRFETQYF. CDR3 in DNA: TGTGCCAGCAGCCCCAAAGGACAGGGTCGTTTTGAGACCCAGTACTTC.

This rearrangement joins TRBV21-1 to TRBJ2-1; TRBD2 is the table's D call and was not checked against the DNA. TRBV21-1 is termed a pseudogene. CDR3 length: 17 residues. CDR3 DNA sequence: TGTGCCAGCAGCAAAGGAAAGAGTGGTAGCCCGGGGAATGAGCAGTTCTTC. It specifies CASSKGKSGSPGNEQFF.